This passage covers 23 T cell receptor beta chains from one sample sequenced in a study of neurological immune-mediated disorders. The time point: longitudinal time-point 1 (baseline). TCRdb redid the calling of the 5' RACE reads with MiXCR, one entry per CDR3 protein. The table records about 49,000 distinct CDR3 sequences, 9% to 10% of them present only once. The source material was PBMCs. The receptors stem from a woman aged 35 to 49 in good health.

This clonotype came up many times. The chain couples TRBV27 to TRBJ1-5; 9 nucleotides line up with TRBD1. The V segment lost 6 bases and the J segment 6 bases; nucleotides outside the gene matches: 6. CDR1 MNHEY and CDR2 SMNVEV come from the germline V gene (reference sequence). The CDR3 consists of 14 residues. CDR3 nucleotide sequence: TGTGCCAGCAGCTTACAGGGGGCGGGTCAGCCCCAGCATTTT. It yields the protein CASSLQGAGQPQHF.

Details on this clonotype: Its ends do not fully match the called genes, so a read error is possible. The chain has TRBV20-1 and TRBJ1-5; possibly TRBD1 for D (5 bases). Germline loops: CDR1 DFQATT, CDR2 SNEGSKA (reference sequence). The CDR3 covers 15 residues. The CDR3 nucleotides read TGCAGTTCTAGTAATCCGGGGCATAACGATCAGCCCCAGCATTTT. This gives the protein CSSSNPGHNDQPQHF.

This clonotype was seen repeatedly, ten times or more. The gene calls are TRBV12-3 or TRBV12-4 and TRBJ2-2, with TRBD2 identical over 8 bases. The CDR3 loop spans 16 amino acids. V gave up 5 bases and J gave up 0 bases; unmatched junction bases: 5. The CDR3 here is CASSPQRETNTGELFF. The CDR3 DNA sequence: TGTGCCAGCAGTCCCCAGCGGGAGACGAACACCGGGGAGCTGTTTTTT.

This clonotype occurred many times. The chain is built from TRBV20-1 and TRBJ1-5; D perhaps matches TRBD1 (5 bases). With 4 bases removed from V and 5 bases from J, the gap between germline ends came to 15 bases. Germline CDR1 is DFQATT and CDR2 is SNEGSKA (reference sequence). This CDR3 has 14 residues. CDR3 loop: CSATAGSRDQPQHF. The CDR3 DNA reads as TGCAGTGCTACGGCAGGGTCTCGGGATCAGCCCCAGCATTTT.

This clonotype was recorded many times. V usage is TRBV7-2 and J usage is TRBJ1-2; the D gene is possibly TRBD1 (5 bases). The V end was cut by 5 bases, the J end by 6 bases, with 16 bases between. Germline V gives CDR1 SGHTA, CDR2 FQGNSA. The CDR3 is made up of 14 amino acids. This CDR3 reads CASSAYWGKNGYTF. The CDR3 DNA reads as TGTGCCAGCAGCGCCTATTGGGGGAAGAATGGCTACACCTTC. The full variable domain, with the rest looked up from reference TRBV7-2 and TRBJ1-2, is GAGVSQSPSNKVTEKGKDVELRCDPISGHTALYWYRQSLGQGLEFLIYFQGNSAPDKSGLPSDRFSAERTGGSVSTLTIQRTQQEDSAVYLCASSAYWGKNGYTFGSGTRLTVV.

Many counts were recorded for this clonotype. The rearrangement joins TRBV15 to TRBJ2-1, with 10 bases matching TRBD2. The CDR3 totals 15 residues. Germline assignment: CDR1 LNHNV and CDR2 YYDKDF (reference sequence). V dropped 0 bases and J dropped 5; count of bases not matched to a gene: 1. In nucleotides, the CDR3 is TGTGCCACCAGCAGAGATCTAGCGGGAGACAATGAGCAGTTCTTC. Its translation is CATSRDLAGDNEQFF. The full variable domain, its missing parts supplied by reference TRBV15 and TRBJ2-1, is DAMVIQNPRYQVTQFGKPVTLSCSQTLNHNVMYWYQQKSSQAPKLLFHYYDKDFNNEADTPDNFQSRRPNTSFCFLDIRSPGLGDTAMYLCATSRDLAGDNEQFFGPGTRLTVL.

Sample share makes this clonotype medium-sized. The J gene is TRBJ1-2, the V gene TRBV20-1; D is undetermined. CDR3 length: 13 residues. Trimming removed 0 bases at V and 6 bases at J, with 11 bases between. The V gene's germline CDR1 is DFQATT and CDR2 SNEGSKA (reference sequence). This CDR3 reads CSARDQPGNGYTF. CDR3 coding DNA: TGCAGTGCTAGAGATCAGCCGGGGAATGGCTACACCTTC.

This clonotype was counted many times. The chain employs TRBV11-2 and TRBJ1-2, with 7 nucleotides matching TRBD1. The CDR3 spans 16 residues. The V and J ends lost 4 bases and 7 bases, in that order; junction bases with no gene match: 15. CDR1 and CDR2 from the germline V gene are SGHAT and FQNNGV. CDR3 sequence reads: CASSSIGQVGGRGYTF. The CDR3 DNA follows: TGTGCCAGCAGCTCAATCGGACAGGTCGGGGGTCGTGGCTACACCTTC.

This clonotype has at least ten counts. This chain joins TRBV18 and TRBJ2-7; D gene unclear. CDR3 length: 14 residues. Trimming shortened V by 1 base and J by 5 bases, and 12 bases separated the two germline ends. Germline V lookup: CDR1 KGHSH, CDR2 LQKENI. This CDR3 reads CASSPLQRSHEQYF. Written as DNA, the CDR3 is TGTGCCAGCTCACCACTCCAGAGGTCCCACGAGCAGTACTTC.

This clonotype was observed many times. The genes are TRBV7-9 and TRBJ2-3, with 7 nucleotides matching TRBD2. CDR3 length: 15 residues. Trimming took 1 base from V and 2 from J; bases not matched to a gene: 3. Germline CDR1 and CDR2: SEHNR and FQNEAQ (reference sequence). CDR3: CASSLEGLHTDTQYF. DNA for the CDR3: TGTGCCAGCAGCTTAGAGGGACTACACACAGATACGCAGTATTTT.

For this clonotype: A single base separates this from a much larger clone, so it may be a read error. This chain links TRBV20-1 with TRBJ2-7, with D maybe TRBD2 (6 bases). Germline assignment: CDR1 DFQATT and CDR2 SNEGSKA (reference sequence). CDR3 length: 12 amino acids. Between the trimmed V and J ends, which lost 7 bases and 5 bases, there was a span of 15 bases. The CDR3 here is CSVHHTGDEQYF. CDR3 DNA sequence: TGCAGTGTCCACCACACGGGGGACGAGCAGTACTTC.

This clonotype was recorded a few times. The rearrangement uses TRBV6-5 and TRBJ2-7; either TRBD1 or TRBD2 may supply D (5 bases each). Looked up from germline, CDR1 is MNHEY and CDR2 is SVGAGI. The length of the CDR3 is 13 residues. V was cut by 3 bases and J by 2 bases, with 8 bases left in between. The CDR3 protein is CASSYQGPYEQYF. The CDR3 bases are TGTGCCAGCAGTTATCAGGGACCCTACGAGCAGTACTTC.

This clonotype has a count of ten or more. The chain employs TRBV7-2 and TRBJ1-1; possible D gene TRBD1, 5 bases. Between the trimmed V and J ends, which lost 5 bases and 1 base, there was a span of 8 bases. Per the germline V gene, CDR1 is SGHTA and CDR2 is FQGNSA. The CDR3 loop spans 13 amino acids. CDR3 region: CASSNDRNTEAFF. As DNA, the CDR3 is TGTGCCAGCAGCAACGACAGGAACACTGAAGCTTTCTTT.

This clonotype was seen many times. The J gene is TRBJ1-5, the V gene TRBV5-1, with D unresolved. Germline lookup yields CDR1 SGHRS and CDR2 YFSETQ. V was trimmed by 0 bases and J by 1 base, leaving 14 bases between them. This CDR3 has 17 amino acids. The CDR3 reads CASSLDGLPRSNQPQHF. DNA for the CDR3: TGCGCCAGCAGCTTGGATGGGCTACCCAGGAGCAATCAGCCCCAGCATTTT.

This clonotype was seen ten or more times. The J gene is TRBJ2-7, the V gene TRBV27; D might be TRBD1 or TRBD2, each matching 5 bases. The CDR3 is 13 residues long. V was clipped by 2 bases and J by 7 bases, with 12 bases between them. Germline CDR1 and CDR2: MNHEY and SMNVEV (reference sequence). The CDR3: CASSLRGGREQYF. In DNA, the CDR3 is TGTGCCAGCAGTTTACGTGGGGGTCGTGAGCAGTACTTC.

This clonotype was picked up many times. V is TRBV4-1 and J is TRBJ2-7; TRBD1 agrees at 7 bases. With 2 bases clipped from V and 3 bases from J, the junction kept 4 bases outside the gene matches. Germline CDR1 MGHRA, CDR2 YSYEKL. The length of the CDR3 is 14 residues. The CDR3 here is CASSQPGGIYEQYF. In nucleotides, the CDR3 is TGCGCCAGCAGCCAACCAGGGGGTATCTACGAGCAGTACTTC.

This clonotype was seen repeatedly, ten times or more. The V call is TRBV20-1, the J call TRBJ1-5, with D perhaps matching TRBD1 (6 bases). Germline CDR1 reads DFQATT; CDR2 reads SNEGSKA (reference sequence). Trimming removed 2 bases from V and 2 bases from J, with 13 bases in between. This CDR3 comprises 15 residues. Here the CDR3 reads CSARPGAGGNQPQHF. The DNA for the CDR3 is TGCAGTGCTAGACCAGGGGCAGGGGGCAATCAGCCCCAGCATTTT.

This clonotype was seen repeatedly, ten times or more. The V and J genes are TRBV5-1 and TRBJ1-3, with D possibly being TRBD1 (6 bases). The CDR3 has 19 residues. Germline V gene lookup returns CDR1 SGHRS and CDR2 YFSETQ. V dropped 5 bases and J dropped 0 bases, with 24 bases sitting between them. The chain's CDR3 is CASSRLPGQHPDSGNTIYF. CDR3 DNA: TGCGCCAGCAGTCGCCTCCCAGGACAGCATCCCGACTCTGGAAACACCATATATTTT.

This clonotype was detected many times. The chain joins TRBV20-1 to TRBJ2-3, with TRBD2 matching 7 bases. The trim removed 4 bases at V and 6 bases at J, leaving 10 bases unmatched. The CDR3 runs to 14 residues. CDR1 and CDR2 from the germline V gene are DFQATT and SNEGSKA (reference sequence). The CDR3 is CSAKEGGPMDTQYF. The CDR3 DNA reads as TGCAGTGCTAAGGAGGGAGGGCCGATGGATACGCAGTATTTT.

This clonotype was recorded many times. The chain couples TRBV20-1 to TRBJ1-1; TRBD1 is a possible D gene (5 bases). The CDR3 has 14 residues. V was trimmed by 5 bases and J by 0 bases, leaving 13 bases between them. Germline loops: CDR1 DFQATT, CDR2 SNEGSKA (reference sequence). CDR3 coding DNA: TGCAGTGCTTACGGGGGGGGGATGAACACTGAAGCTTTCTTT. Its protein product is CSAYGGGMNTEAFF.

This clonotype was picked up many times. This chain links TRBV5-4 with TRBJ1-1; D is unresolved. Germline V gene lookup returns CDR1 SGHNT and CDR2 YYREEE (reference sequence). The CDR3 consists of 12 residues. V was clipped by 3 bases and J by 8 bases, with 11 bases between them. CDR3 sequence reads: CASSSEGPEAFF. The CDR3 DNA reads TGTGCCAGCAGCTCCGAAGGGCCCGAAGCTTTCTTT.

Only one count was recorded for this clonotype. Compared with germline, one end of the junction differs, possibly owing to a read error. The chain couples TRBV7-7 to TRBJ1-2, with 10 nucleotides matching TRBD1. Looked up from germline, CDR1 is SSHAT and CDR2 is FNYEAQ (reference sequence). The CDR3 runs to 17 residues. DNA of the CDR3: TGTGCTAGCAGCCCAGTCGTGACAGGGGGCTTCGGGGACGGCTACACCTTC. Translated: CASSPVVTGGFGDGYTF.

This clonotype was seen at least ten times. The chain combines TRBV5-5 with TRBJ1-2; TRBD1 might be the D (5 bases). Germline CDR1 is SGHKS and CDR2 is YYEKEE (reference sequence). Trimming stripped 1 base from V and 1 base from J, with 11 bases between. This CDR3 region has 15 residues. This CDR3 reads CASSLRTHDNYGYTF. CDR3 bases: TGTGCCAGCAGCTTGAGGACACATGATAACTATGGCTACACCTTC.